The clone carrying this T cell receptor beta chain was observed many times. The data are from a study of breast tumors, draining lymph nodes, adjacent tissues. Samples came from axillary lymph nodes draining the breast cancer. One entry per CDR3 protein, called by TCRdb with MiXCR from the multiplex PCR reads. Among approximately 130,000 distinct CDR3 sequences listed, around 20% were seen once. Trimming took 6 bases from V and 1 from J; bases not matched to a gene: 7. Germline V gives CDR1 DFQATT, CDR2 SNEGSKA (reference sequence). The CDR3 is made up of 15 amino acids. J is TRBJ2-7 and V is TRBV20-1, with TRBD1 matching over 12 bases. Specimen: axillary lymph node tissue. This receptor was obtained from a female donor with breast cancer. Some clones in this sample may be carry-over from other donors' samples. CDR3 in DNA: TGCAGTGCGACCGGGACAGGGGGCTGGTCCTACGAGCAGTACTTC. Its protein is CSATGTGGWSYEQYF.